The 5 T cell receptor beta chains given below trace back to one sample, sequenced in a study of T cells in women clearing cervical HPV infection. Clones were read by immunoSEQ multiplex PCR, and TCRdb kept only the in-frame ones, dropping some. This listing includes roughly 15,000 clones. The sample consisted of blood buffy coat. The receptors come from a woman aged 18 to 75 with a cervical HPV16 infection that either progressed to CIN3+ or cleared (not recorded which).

A note on this clone: The read terminates 3 residues ahead of where the CDR3 ends, so the germline J gene completes it. The chain links TRBV23-1 to TRBJ1-5; D is uncertain. TRBV23-1 is labeled an ORF, and its function is uncertain. Trimming pared 8 bases from V and 5 bases from J, leaving 22 bases between. The CDR3 has 16 residues. CDR3 DNA, as far as it was read: TGCGCCAGCGGAACGCTCCACATCGCCGGGGATCAGCCC. This codes for CASGTLHIAGDQP. The full-length CDR3 reads as CASGTLHIAGDQPQHF.

Regarding this clone: The read is 3 residues too short to cover the CDR3 end, so that end is filled in from the germline J gene. The chain has TRBV7-3 and TRBJ2-2; D is unclear. Deletions cut 1 base from V and 1 base from J, with 7 bases between. The CDR3 sequence is 15 residues long. Per the germline V gene, CDR1 is SGHTA and CDR2 is FQGTGA. CDR3 sequence: CASSLNSGNTGELFF. The part of the CDR3 DNA that was read is TGTGCCAGCAGCTTAAATTCAGGGAACACCGGGGAG.

About this clone itself: With the read ending 3 residues before the CDR3 end, the germline J gene is used to fill in that end. The chain combines TRBV19 with TRBJ1-2, with D perhaps matching TRBD1 (5 bases). CDR3 length: 12 residues. CDR1 is LNHDA and CDR2 is SQIVND in the germline V gene (reference sequence). CDR3 sequence: CASSNSPGCYTF. The DNA read from the CDR3 is TGTGCCAGTAGTAACTCCCCAGGGTGC.

In the case of this clone: Read coverage stops 3 residues before the CDR3 terminus; the germline J gene supplies the remainder. The V and J genes are TRBV18 and TRBJ1-1; no firm D call. The V end lost 3 bases, the J end lost 2 bases, and 10 bases lay between the germline ends. Looked up from germline, CDR1 is KGHSH and CDR2 is LQKENI. The CDR3 is made up of 14 amino acids. CDR3 residues: CASSPDQTNTEAFF. Incomplete CDR3 DNA: TGTGCCAGCTCACCTGATCAGACAAACACTGAA.

Comment on this clone: The CDR3 end lies 3 residues beyond the end of the read and is filled in from the germline J gene. This rearrangement joins TRBV2 to TRBJ1-5; 9 bases agree with TRBD1. The CDR3 contains 14 residues. Germline-derived CDR1 and CDR2 are SNHLY and FYNNEI. V dropped 7 bases and J dropped 6; count of bases not matched to a gene: 7. CDR3 in amino acids: CASKGTGKVQPQHF. The part of the CDR3 DNA that was read is TGTGCCAGCAAAGGGACAGGGAAAGTTCAGCCC.